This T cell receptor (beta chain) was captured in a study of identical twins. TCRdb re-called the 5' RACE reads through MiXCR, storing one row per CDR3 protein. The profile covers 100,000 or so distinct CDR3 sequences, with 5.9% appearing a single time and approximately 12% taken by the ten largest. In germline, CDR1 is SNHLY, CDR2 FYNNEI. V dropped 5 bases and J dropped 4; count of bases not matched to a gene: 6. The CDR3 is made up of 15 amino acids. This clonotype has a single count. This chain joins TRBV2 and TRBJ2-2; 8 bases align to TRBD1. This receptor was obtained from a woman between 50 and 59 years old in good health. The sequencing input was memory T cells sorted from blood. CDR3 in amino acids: CASSPQTGVTGELFF. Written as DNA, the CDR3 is TGTGCCAGCAGTCCTCAGACAGGGGTCACCGGGGAGCTGTTTTTT.